This T cell receptor beta chain was identified during a study of CD8+ T cells in alopecia areata. Turning to the study itself: Treated patients received severity scores based on the percentage of scalp area affected. Study-level points and caveats: Scalp clonality and expanded CD8+ clones among the top 100 were significantly decreased by tofacitinib. Higher clonality and more expanded CD8+ clones appeared in lesional than normal scalp.

After isolation, RNA underwent reverse transcription to generate cDNA as the sequencing template. TCRdb's copy holds only in-frame clones and misses some; the assay was immunoSEQ multiplex PCR. This sample has 150,000 to 200,000 clones, with roughly two thirds found just once. CDR3 length: 14 amino acids. Germline loops: CDR1 SGHNT, CDR2 YYREEE (reference sequence). V was clipped by 4 bases and J by 4 bases; unmatched bases: 6. In its sample, this clone was seen a few times. What it binds is unknown. Sample treatment: oral pan-JAK inhibitor, 5-10 mg twice daily. The specimen comprised CD4+ T cells sorted from blood, sampled at week 4, from a patient treated with tofacitinib. The receptor comes from a human donor with alopecia areata. The chain uses TRBV5-4 and TRBJ1-2; 8 nucleotides agree with TRBD1. CDR3 sequence reads: CASSGQGGVYGYTF. CDR3 coding DNA: TGTGCCAGCAGCGGACAGGGAGGAGTCTATGGCTACACCTTC.